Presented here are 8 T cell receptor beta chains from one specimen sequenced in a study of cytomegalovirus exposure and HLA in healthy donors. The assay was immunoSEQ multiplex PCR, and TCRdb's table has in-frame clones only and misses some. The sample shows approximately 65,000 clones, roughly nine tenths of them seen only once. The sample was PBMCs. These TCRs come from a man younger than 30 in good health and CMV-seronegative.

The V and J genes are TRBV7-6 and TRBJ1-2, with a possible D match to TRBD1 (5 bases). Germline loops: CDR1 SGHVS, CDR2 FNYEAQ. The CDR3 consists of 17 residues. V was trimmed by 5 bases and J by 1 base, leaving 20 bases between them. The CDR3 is CASSPGGGTHNNYGYTF. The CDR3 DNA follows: TGTGCCAGCAGCCCCGGGGGGGGGACTCATAATAACTATGGCTACACCTTC.

The CDR3 DNA sequence: TGTGCCAGCAGCGTAGGACTAGCGGGAGTCGATGAGCAGTTCTTC. This sequence encodes CASSVGLAGVDEQFF. The chain links TRBV9 to TRBJ2-1, with 12 positions matching TRBD2. This CDR3 has 15 residues. Germline V gene data show CDR1 as SGDLS and CDR2 as YYNGEE. After removal of 0 bases from V and 8 bases from J, the junction contained 3 bases not matched to a gene.

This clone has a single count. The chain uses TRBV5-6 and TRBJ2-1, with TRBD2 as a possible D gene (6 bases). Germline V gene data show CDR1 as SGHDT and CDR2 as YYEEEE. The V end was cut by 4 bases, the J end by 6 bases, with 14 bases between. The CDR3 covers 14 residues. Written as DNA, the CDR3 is TGTGCCAGCAGCCCGATCGACGGGAGCAATGAGCAGTTCTTC. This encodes CASSPIDGSNEQFF.

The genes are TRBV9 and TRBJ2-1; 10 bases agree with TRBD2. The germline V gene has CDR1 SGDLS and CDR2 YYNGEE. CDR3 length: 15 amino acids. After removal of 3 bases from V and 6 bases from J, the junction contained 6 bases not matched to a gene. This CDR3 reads CASSARTSGPNEQFF. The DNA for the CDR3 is TGTGCCAGCAGCGCCCGGACTAGCGGACCCAATGAGCAGTTCTTC.

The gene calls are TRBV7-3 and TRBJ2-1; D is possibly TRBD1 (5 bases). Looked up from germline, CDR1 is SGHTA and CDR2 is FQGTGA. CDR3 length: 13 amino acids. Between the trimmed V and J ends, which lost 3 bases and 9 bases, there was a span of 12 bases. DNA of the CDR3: TGTGCCAGCAGCTTGGGGCAGAACAGTGAGCAGTTCTTC. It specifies CASSLGQNSEQFF.

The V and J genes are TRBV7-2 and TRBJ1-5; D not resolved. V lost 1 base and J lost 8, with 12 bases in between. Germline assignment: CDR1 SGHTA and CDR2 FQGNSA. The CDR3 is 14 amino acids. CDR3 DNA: TGTGCCAGCAGCTTAGGGCCCGGCGGGGAGCCCCAGCATTTT. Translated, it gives CASSLGPGGEPQHF.

The CDR3 DNA reads TGTGCCAGCAGCTCGGTAGCGGGAGATATCGCAGATACGCAGTATTTT. This gives the protein CASSSVAGDIADTQYF. The rearrangement links TRBV11-2 to TRBJ2-3, with 9 bases aligning to TRBD2. The germline V gene has CDR1 SGHAT and CDR2 FQNNGV. The CDR3 sequence is 16 residues long. The J segment lost 4 bases and the V segment lost 4 bases, leaving 9 bases of the junction unmatched.

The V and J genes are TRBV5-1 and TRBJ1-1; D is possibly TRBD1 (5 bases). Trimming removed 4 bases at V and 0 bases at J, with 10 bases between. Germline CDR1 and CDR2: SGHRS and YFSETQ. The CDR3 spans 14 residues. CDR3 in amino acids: CASSAGTVNTEAFF. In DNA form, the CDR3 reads TGCGCCAGCAGCGCGGGGACGGTGAACACTGAAGCTTTCTTT.